In this sample, the clone carrying this T cell receptor (beta chain) turned up a few times. This entry comes from a study of T-cell memory formation after mild COVID-19. TCRdb passed the 5' RACE reads through MiXCR, listing each CDR3 protein once. This sample carries about 410,000 distinct CDR3 sequences, about a sixth of them seen once, and the ten largest clones take roughly 21%. This clonotype was sampled from a young man who had mild COVID-19 (a few samples of this study predate the infection). Cell type and time point are not known. The source material was PBMCs or a T cell subset sorted from them (not recorded which).

Here the CDR3 DNA reads TGTGCCAGCAGACGACTAGCGGGGGTTCAAGAGACCCAGTACTTC. It specifies CASRRLAGVQETQYF. The chain employs TRBV2 and TRBJ2-5; 12 bases are a match to TRBD2. Germline V lookup: CDR1 SNHLY, CDR2 FYNNEI. The V segment lost 6 bases and the J segment 2 bases; nucleotides outside the gene matches: 4. This CDR3 is 15 amino acids long.